Included here is one T cell receptor (beta chain) sequence, with context. Its target is not known. The CDR3 is 14 residues long. With 3 bases removed from V and 4 bases from J, the gap between germline ends came to 16 bases. CDR1 and CDR2 (germline): DFQATT, SNEGSKA (reference sequence). Individual cDNA molecules received unique molecular identifiers. Each CDR3 protein gets one entry after TCRdb re-called the 5' RACE reads with MiXCR. The sample holds approximately 84,000 distinct CDR3 sequences, 14% to 15% seen once. These data are taken from a study of early T cells in non-severe SARS-CoV-2 infection. Turning to the study itself: The chains were unpaired, and the sequenced material was bulk RNA from unsorted whole blood.

The study's findings and limits: Lookups in VDJdb leaned toward anti-spike CD8 responses and missed private and CD4 specificities.

The gene calls are TRBV20-1 and TRBJ2-7; D might be TRBD2 (5 bases). The TCR was taken from an adult who was a healthcare worker with PCR-confirmed SARS-CoV-2 infection or an uninfected control (not recorded which). The sequenced sample was whole blood. In nucleotides, the CDR3 is TGCAGTGCTAGTGACACGAAGGCGGGTTACGAGCAGTACTTC. Its protein product is CSASDTKAGYEQYF.